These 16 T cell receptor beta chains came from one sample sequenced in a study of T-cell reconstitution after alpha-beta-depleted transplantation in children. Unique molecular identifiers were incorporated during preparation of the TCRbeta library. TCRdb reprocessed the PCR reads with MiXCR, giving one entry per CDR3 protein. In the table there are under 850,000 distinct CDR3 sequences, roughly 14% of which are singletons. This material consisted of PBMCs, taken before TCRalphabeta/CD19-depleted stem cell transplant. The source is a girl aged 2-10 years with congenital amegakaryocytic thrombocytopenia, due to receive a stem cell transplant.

The chain's CDR3 is CASSLMGVTQRDEQYF. CDR3 DNA sequence: TGTGCCAGCAGCTTAATGGGGGTAACGCAACGGGACGAGCAGTACTTC. V is TRBV7-2 and J is TRBJ2-7, with D perhaps given as TRBD1 or TRBD2 (5 bases each). Germline-derived CDR1 and CDR2 are SGHTA and FQGNSA. This CDR3 region has 16 residues. V dropped 2 bases and J dropped 5 bases, with 19 bases sitting between them.

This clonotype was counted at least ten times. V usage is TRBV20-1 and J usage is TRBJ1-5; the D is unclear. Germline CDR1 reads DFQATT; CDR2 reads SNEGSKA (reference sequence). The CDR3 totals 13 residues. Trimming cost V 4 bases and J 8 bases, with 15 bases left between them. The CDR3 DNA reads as TGCAGTGCTATCGGCGACCAAGGGAAGCCCCAGCATTTT. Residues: CSAIGDQGKPQHF.

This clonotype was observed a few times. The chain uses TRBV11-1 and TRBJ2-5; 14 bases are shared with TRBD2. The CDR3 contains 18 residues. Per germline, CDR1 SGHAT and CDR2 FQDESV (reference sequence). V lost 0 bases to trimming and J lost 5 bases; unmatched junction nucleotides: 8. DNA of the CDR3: TGTGCCAGCAGCTTAGCCTCCGGGACTAGCGGGAGTGGGGAGACCCAGTACTTC. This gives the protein CASSLASGTSGSGETQYF. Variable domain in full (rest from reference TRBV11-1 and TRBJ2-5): EAEVAQSPRYKITEKSQAVAFWCDPISGHATLYWYRQILGQGPELLVQFQDESVVDDSQLPKDRFSAERLKGVDSTLKIQPAELGDSAMYLCASSLASGTSGSGETQYFGPGTRLLVL.

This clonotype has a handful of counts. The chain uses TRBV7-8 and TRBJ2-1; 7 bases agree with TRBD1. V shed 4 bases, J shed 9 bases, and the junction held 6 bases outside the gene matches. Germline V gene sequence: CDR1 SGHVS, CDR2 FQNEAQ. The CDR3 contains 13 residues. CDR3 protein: CASSSPYRGEQFF. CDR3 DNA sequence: TGTGCCAGCAGCTCACCGTACAGGGGTGAGCAGTTCTTC.

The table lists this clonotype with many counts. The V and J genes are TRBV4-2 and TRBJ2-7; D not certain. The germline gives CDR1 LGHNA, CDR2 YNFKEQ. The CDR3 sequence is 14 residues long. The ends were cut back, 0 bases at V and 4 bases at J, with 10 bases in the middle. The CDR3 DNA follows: TGTGCCAGCAGCCAAGATCTTTTGGGATACGAGCAGTACTTC. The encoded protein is CASSQDLLGYEQYF.

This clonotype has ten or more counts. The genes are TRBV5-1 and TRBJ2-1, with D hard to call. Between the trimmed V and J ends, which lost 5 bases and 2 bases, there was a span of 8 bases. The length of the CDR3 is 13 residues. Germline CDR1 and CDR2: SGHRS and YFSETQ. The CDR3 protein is CASRTPTYNEQFF. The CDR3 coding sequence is TGCGCCAGCAGGACACCTACCTACAATGAGCAGTTCTTC.

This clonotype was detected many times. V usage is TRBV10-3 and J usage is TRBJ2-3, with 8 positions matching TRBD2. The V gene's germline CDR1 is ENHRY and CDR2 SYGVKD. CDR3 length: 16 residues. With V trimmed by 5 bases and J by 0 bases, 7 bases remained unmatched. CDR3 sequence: CAISPYTSGSTDTQYF. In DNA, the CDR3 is TGTGCCATCAGTCCCTATACTAGCGGCAGCACAGATACGCAGTATTTT.

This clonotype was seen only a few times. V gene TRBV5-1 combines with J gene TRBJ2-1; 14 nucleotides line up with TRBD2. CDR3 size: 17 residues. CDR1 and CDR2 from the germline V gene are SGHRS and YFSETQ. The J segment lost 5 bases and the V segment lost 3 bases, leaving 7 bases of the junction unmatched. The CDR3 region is CASSWGLAGEVDNEQFF. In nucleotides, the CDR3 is TGCGCCAGCAGCTGGGGACTAGCGGGAGAAGTGGACAATGAGCAGTTCTTC.

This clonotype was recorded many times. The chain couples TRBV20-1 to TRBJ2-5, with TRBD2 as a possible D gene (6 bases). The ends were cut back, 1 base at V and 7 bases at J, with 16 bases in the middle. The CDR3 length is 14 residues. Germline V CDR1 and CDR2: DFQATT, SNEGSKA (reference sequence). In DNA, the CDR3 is TGCAGTGCTAGAGTGTTAGCGGCCGGTTGGACCCAGTACTTC. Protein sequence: CSARVLAAGWTQYF.

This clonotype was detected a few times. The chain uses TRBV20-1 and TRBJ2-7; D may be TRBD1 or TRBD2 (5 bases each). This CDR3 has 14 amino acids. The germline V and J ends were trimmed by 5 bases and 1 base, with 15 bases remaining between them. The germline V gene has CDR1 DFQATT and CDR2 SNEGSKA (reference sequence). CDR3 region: CSAAGVGVSYEQYF. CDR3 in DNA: TGCAGTGCTGCCGGGGTGGGGGTTTCCTACGAGCAGTACTTC.

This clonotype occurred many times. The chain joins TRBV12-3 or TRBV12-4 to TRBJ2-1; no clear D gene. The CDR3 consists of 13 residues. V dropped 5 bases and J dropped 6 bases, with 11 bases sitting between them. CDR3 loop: CASSNDGFNEQFF. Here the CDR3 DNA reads TGTGCCAGCAGTAATGACGGTTTCAATGAGCAGTTCTTC.

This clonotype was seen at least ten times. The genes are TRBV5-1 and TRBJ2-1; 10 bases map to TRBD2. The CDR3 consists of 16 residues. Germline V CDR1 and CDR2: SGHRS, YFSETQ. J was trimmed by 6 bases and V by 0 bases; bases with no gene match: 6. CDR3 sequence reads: CASSLDFSGRSNEQFF. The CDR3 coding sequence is TGCGCCAGCAGCTTGGACTTTAGCGGGAGGAGCAATGAGCAGTTCTTC. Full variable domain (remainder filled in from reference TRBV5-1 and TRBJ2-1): KAGVTQTPRYLIKTRGQQVTLSCSPISGHRSVSWYQQTPGQGLQFLFEYFSETQRNKGNFPGRFSGRQFSNSRSEMNVSTLELGDSALYLCASSLDFSGRSNEQFFGPGTRLTVL.

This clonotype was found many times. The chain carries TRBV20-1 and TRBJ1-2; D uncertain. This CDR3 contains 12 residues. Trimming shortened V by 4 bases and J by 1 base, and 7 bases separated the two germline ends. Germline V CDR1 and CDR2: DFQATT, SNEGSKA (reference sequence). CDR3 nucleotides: TGCAGTGCTACAGGACTTAACTATGGCTACACCTTC. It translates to CSATGLNYGYTF.

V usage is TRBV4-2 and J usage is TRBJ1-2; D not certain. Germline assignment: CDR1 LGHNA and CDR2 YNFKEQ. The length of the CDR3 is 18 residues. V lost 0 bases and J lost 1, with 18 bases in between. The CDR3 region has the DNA TGTGCCAGCAGCCAAGAGCCCACCACCTTAGAGGTTAACTATGGCTACACCTTC. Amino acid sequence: CASSQEPTTLEVNYGYTF.

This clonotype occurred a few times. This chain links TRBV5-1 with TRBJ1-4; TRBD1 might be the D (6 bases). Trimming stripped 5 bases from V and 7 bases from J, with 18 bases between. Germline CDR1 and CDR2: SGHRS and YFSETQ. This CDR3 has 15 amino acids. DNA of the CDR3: TGCGCCAGCAGAACGGACAGACAGTTCGGTGAAAAACTGTTTTTT. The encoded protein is CASRTDRQFGEKLFF.

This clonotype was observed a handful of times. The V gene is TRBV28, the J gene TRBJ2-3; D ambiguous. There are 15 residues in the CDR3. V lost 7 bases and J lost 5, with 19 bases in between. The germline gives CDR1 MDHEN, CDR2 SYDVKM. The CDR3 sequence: CASTLGSGLGDTQYF. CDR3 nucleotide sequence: TGTGCCAGCACCCTCGGATCCGGTTTAGGAGATACGCAGTATTTT.